The 5 T cell receptor beta chains given below trace back to one sample, sequenced in a study of T cells in Graves' hyperthyroidism and ophthalmopathy. TCR beta CDR3 regions were amplified from RNA transcripts. The TCR CDR3 was amplified in a first-round RT-PCR using the HTBI primer set. A single record per CDR3 protein comes from TCRdb applying MiXCR to the multiplex PCR reads. The table includes some 270,000 distinct CDR3 sequences, about 24% detected once. The material sequenced was blood. The receptors stem from a woman aged 35 to 49 with Graves' ophthalmopathy.

The J gene is TRBJ2-1, the V gene TRBV6-2 or TRBV6-3; 7 positions agree with TRBD2. The CDR3 consists of 16 residues. V lost 0 bases and J lost 7; bases outside the gene matches: 9. The germline gives CDR1 MNHEY, CDR2 SVGEGT. This CDR3 reads CASSYSIGEGRNEQFF. CDR3 DNA: TGTGCCAGCAGTTACTCGATTGGGGAGGGGAGGAATGAGCAGTTCTTC.

The rearrangement joins TRBV12-3 or TRBV12-4 to TRBJ2-5; 8 bases line up with TRBD1. V was pared by 2 bases and J by 5 bases, with 7 bases of the junction left unmatched. The CDR3 is 15 residues long. The CDR3 DNA sequence: TGTGCCAGCAGTTTACTCGGACAGGGAGTGGAGACCCAGTACTTC. Its protein is CASSLLGQGVETQYF.

This clonotype was recorded many times. The CDR3 protein is CASSFRVSEAFF. The CDR3 DNA is TGTGCCAGCAGTTTCAGAGTTTCTGAAGCTTTCTTT. The rearrangement uses TRBV12-3 or TRBV12-4 and TRBJ1-1; D is uncertain. The V and J ends lost 3 bases and 6 bases respectively, with 8 bases between them. This CDR3 comprises 12 residues.

This clonotype was seen a few times. The chain joins TRBV5-1 to TRBJ2-7; TRBD2 matches at 9 bases. The J segment lost 2 bases and the V segment lost 4 bases, leaving 10 bases of the junction unmatched. Per germline, CDR1 SGHRS and CDR2 YFSETQ. This CDR3 spans 16 amino acids. The CDR3 coding sequence is TGCGCCAGCAGCCCGGAACGTTCTAGCGGGACCTACGAGCAGTACTTC. Translated, it gives CASSPERSSGTYEQYF.

This clonotype came up many times. This chain connects TRBV10-3 to TRBJ2-7, with D possibly matching TRBD1 (5 bases). The V gene's germline CDR1 is ENHRY and CDR2 SYGVKD. The CDR3 covers 15 residues. Trimming took 1 base from V and 3 from J, leaving 13 bases between them. This CDR3 reads CAISELDQGLYEQYF. The CDR3 DNA reads as TGTGCCATCAGTGAGTTGGACCAGGGTCTCTACGAGCAGTACTTC.